These 26 T cell receptor beta chains were all obtained from the same sample, sequenced in a study of neoadjuvant anti-PD-1 for oral cavity cancer. Repertoires were generated with immunoSEQ multiplex PCR, while TCRdb's copy carries only in-frame clones and drops some. The top ten clones hold approximately 10% of a sample with approximately 7,700 clones, about half of them seen once. The material sequenced was tumor tissue, taken before nivolumab (anti-PD-1) treatment. These receptors were taken from a person between 35 and 79 years old with oral cavity squamous cell carcinoma.

This clone was seen more than once but under ten times. J is TRBJ2-1 and V is TRBV5-1, with D unresolved. With 6 bases removed from V and 8 bases from J, the gap between germline ends came to 21 bases. The CDR3 is 15 amino acids. Germline CDR1 and CDR2: SGHRS and YFSETQ. In DNA form, the CDR3 reads TGCGCCAGCACATCGGCACAGTCCCTCGTTGATGAGCAGTTCTTC. Translating gives CASTSAQSLVDEQFF.

The chain employs TRBV9 and TRBJ1-5; D might be TRBD1 (6 bases). Per the germline V gene, CDR1 is SGDLS and CDR2 is YYNGEE. The CDR3 runs 14 residues. V was pared by 3 bases and J by 4 bases, with 11 bases between. The CDR3 nucleotides read TGTGCCAGCAGCGCGGACAGCTATAATCAGCCCCAGCATTTT. It codes for CASSADSYNQPQHF.

The CDR3 DNA reads TGTGCCACCTCCATCATCCTGGACAATGAGCAGTTCTTC. Its translation is CATSIILDNEQFF. The V and J genes are TRBV15 and TRBJ2-1; no clear D. The CDR3 loop spans 13 amino acids. V gave up 8 bases and J gave up 5 bases, with 13 bases separating them. Germline V gene sequence: CDR1 LNHNV, CDR2 YYDKDF (reference sequence).

The rearrangement links TRBV19 to TRBJ1-5; 12 nucleotides match TRBD1. V lost 5 bases, J lost 2 bases, and 10 bases stayed unmatched. The germline gives CDR1 LNHDA, CDR2 SQIVND (reference sequence). The CDR3 extends over 18 amino acids. CDR3 in DNA: TGTGCCAGTAGTCGACGGACCGGGACAGGGGGCGGCAATCAGCCCCAGCATTTT. Translation gives CASSRRTGTGGGNQPQHF.

This clone was seen more than once but under ten times. J is TRBJ2-1 and V is TRBV2, with TRBD2 identical over 15 bases. V was clipped by 6 bases and J by 8 bases; unmatched bases: 2. Germline V gene sequence: CDR1 SNHLY, CDR2 FYNNEI. The CDR3 spans 14 residues. The CDR3 region is CASSGTSGRHEQFF. As DNA, the CDR3 is TGTGCCAGCAGCGGGACTAGCGGGAGGCATGAGCAGTTCTTC.

Written as DNA, the CDR3 is TGTGCCAGCAGACCTAGCAGGGGGGAGCAGTTCTTC. Protein sequence: CASRPSRGEQFF. The chain combines TRBV9 with TRBJ2-1; 7 bases agree with TRBD1. With 5 bases clipped from V and 10 bases from J, the junction kept 6 bases outside the gene matches. The CDR3 runs 12 residues. Germline lookup yields CDR1 SGDLS and CDR2 YYNGEE.

The chain has TRBV28 and TRBJ1-2; D gene ambiguous. The CDR3 is 11 amino acids. V gave up 10 bases and J gave up 8 bases, with 14 bases separating them. Per the germline V gene, CDR1 is MDHEN and CDR2 is SYDVKM. The CDR3 region is CATKLEGGYTF. The CDR3 DNA is TGTGCCACCAAACTTGAAGGCGGCTACACCTTC.

J is TRBJ2-7 and V is TRBV6-6; D unclear. This CDR3 has 13 residues. The V end lost 4 bases, the J end lost 2 bases, and 9 bases lay between the germline ends. Per the germline V gene, CDR1 is MNHNY and CDR2 is SVGAGI (reference sequence). The CDR3 bases are TGTGCCAGCAGTTCAACGAGACCCTACGAGCAGTACTTC. Its protein product is CASSSTRPYEQYF.

This chain connects TRBV6-5 to TRBJ2-1; 8 nucleotides align to TRBD2. Trimming removed 6 bases from V and 5 bases from J; junction bases left unmatched: 6. The CDR3 runs to 14 residues. Germline CDR1 and CDR2: MNHEY and SVGAGI. CDR3 in amino acids: CASSRLAIHNEQFF. The CDR3 nucleotides read TGTGCCAGCAGCCGACTAGCGATCCACAATGAGCAGTTCTTC.

The chain employs TRBV6-6 and TRBJ1-5, with D hard to call. Germline V gene lookup returns CDR1 MNHNY and CDR2 SVGAGI (reference sequence). This CDR3 spans 16 amino acids. Trimming took off 0 bases at V and 1 base at J, with 10 bases between the two ends. CDR3 in DNA: TGTGCCAGCAGTTACTCGATTCCAGGAAGCAATCAGCCCCAGCATTTT. It is translated as CASSYSIPGSNQPQHF.

This clone was found a few times. This chain uses TRBV25-1 with TRBJ1-1; no firm D call. Trimming left V 4 bases short and J 3 bases short, with 15 bases between. This CDR3 comprises 15 residues. Germline V gene data show CDR1 as MGHDK and CDR2 as SYGVNS. Here the CDR3 DNA reads TGTGCCAGCAGTGCAAAGACCCTTCCCGACACTGAAGCTTTCTTT. Residues: CASSAKTLPDTEAFF.

V gene TRBV6-1 combines with J gene TRBJ1-1; maybe TRBD1 (6 bases). V gave up 4 bases and J gave up 1 base, with 16 bases separating them. This CDR3 region has 16 residues. Germline V gene data show CDR1 as MNHNS and CDR2 as SASEGT. The CDR3 bases are TGTGCCAGCAGTGGGGAGCCTGGGACAACGAACACTGAAGCTTTCTTT. Its translation: CASSGEPGTTNTEAFF.

This clone occurred a few times. CDR3 region: CASRLTSGTYEQYF. CDR3 nucleotides: TGTGCCAGCAGGCTAACTAGCGGTACCTACGAGCAGTACTTC. The chain combines TRBV28 with TRBJ2-7; 8 bases match TRBD2. V lost 6 bases, J lost 2 bases, and 6 bases stayed unmatched. In germline, CDR1 is MDHEN, CDR2 SYDVKM. This CDR3 region has 14 residues.

This clone was found once. V is TRBV5-1 and J is TRBJ2-4; the match to TRBD2 covers 9 bases. Germline loops: CDR1 SGHRS, CDR2 YFSETQ. With V trimmed by 4 bases and J by 3 bases, 8 bases remained unmatched. The CDR3 length is 16 residues. The CDR3, as DNA: TGCGCCAGCAGCAAAGACCTTAGCGGGAGCAAAAACATTCAGTACTTC. This encodes CASSKDLSGSKNIQYF.

This chain connects TRBV28 to TRBJ2-7; 7 bases match TRBD1. Germline CDR1 MDHEN, CDR2 SYDVKM. The CDR3 spans 17 residues. J was trimmed by 3 bases and V by 2 bases; bases with no gene match: 13. This chain's CDR3 is CASSLIRDSQYGYEQYF. The CDR3 DNA is TGTGCCAGCAGTTTAATCCGGGACAGCCAGTATGGCTACGAGCAGTACTTC.

This clone is labeled medium-sized. The chain joins TRBV2 to TRBJ2-5, with D perhaps TRBD1 (5 bases). V lost 7 bases and J 5 bases, leaving 20 bases between the germline ends. This CDR3 comprises 15 residues. Germline V gene lookup returns CDR1 SNHLY and CDR2 FYNNEI. The DNA for the CDR3 is TGTGCCAGCACCTTACAGGACGTTTTGGCCGAGACCCAGTACTTC. This encodes CASTLQDVLAETQYF.

The gene calls are TRBV28 and TRBJ2-7, with no clear D. V shed 4 bases and J shed 3 bases, with 13 bases lying between them. The CDR3 covers 14 residues. Looked up from germline, CDR1 is MDHEN and CDR2 is SYDVKM. The CDR3 DNA is TGTGCCAGCAGTTCTGGGCAGTCCCTCTACGAGCAGTACTTC. Protein: CASSSGQSLYEQYF.

The V gene is TRBV6-1, the J gene TRBJ2-7, with TRBD1 matching 9 bases. The V and J ends lost 6 bases and 6 bases, in that order; junction bases with no gene match: 6. This CDR3 region has 13 residues. Germline V gene data show CDR1 as MNHNS and CDR2 as SASEGT. For the CDR3, the DNA is TGTGCCAGCAGGGGGGACAGGGTCCGCGAGCAGTACTTC. It specifies CASRGDRVREQYF.

This clone rates as medium-sized. V gene TRBV19 combines with J gene TRBJ2-2, with D possibly matching TRBD2 (6 bases). Trimming removed 5 bases from V and 3 bases from J, with 16 bases in between. The germline V gene has CDR1 LNHDA and CDR2 SQIVND (reference sequence). This CDR3 region has 16 residues. CDR3: CASSSGRTRDTGELFF. The CDR3 DNA reads TGTGCCAGTAGTTCAGGGAGGACGAGGGACACCGGGGAGCTGTTTTTT.

The chain is built from TRBV5-4 and TRBJ2-7, with no clear D. CDR1 is SGHNT and CDR2 is YYREEE in the germline V gene (reference sequence). The CDR3 is 14 residues long. V dropped 5 bases and J dropped 2 bases, with 14 bases sitting between them. CDR3 sequence: CASSPPQYPYEQYF. DNA of the CDR3: TGTGCCAGCAGTCCCCCCCAATATCCCTACGAGCAGTACTTC.

This chain joins TRBV19 and TRBJ1-1; TRBD1 might be the D (5 bases). The CDR3 length is 12 residues. Trimming stripped 9 bases from V and 1 base from J, with 9 bases between. CDR1 LNHDA and CDR2 SQIVND come from the germline V gene (reference sequence). CDR3 in DNA: TGTGCCAGCTCAGACAGGAACACTGAAGCTTTCTTT. This gives the protein CASSDRNTEAFF.

The rearrangement uses TRBV28 and TRBJ2-7; no firm D call. In germline, CDR1 is MDHEN, CDR2 SYDVKM. Between the trimmed V and J ends, which lost 3 bases and 5 bases, there was a span of 5 bases. The CDR3 consists of 11 residues. CDR3 sequence reads: CASSFSDEQYF. CDR3 DNA sequence: TGTGCCAGCAGTTTCAGCGACGAGCAGTACTTC.

This clone was observed once. DNA of the CDR3: TGTGCCAGCAGTGGACTCCGGGACAGGGTAGAGAAAGAGACCCAGTACTTC. Its translation: CASSGLRDRVEKETQYF. The chain is built from TRBV6-1 and TRBJ2-5, with 9 bases aligning to TRBD1. Germline loops: CDR1 MNHNS, CDR2 SASEGT. With V trimmed by 4 bases and J by 3 bases, 12 bases remained unmatched. The CDR3 has 17 amino acids.

This chain connects TRBV7-6 to TRBJ2-1; D unclear. Per the germline V gene, CDR1 is SGHVS and CDR2 is FNYEAQ. V dropped 10 bases and J dropped 5 bases, with 6 bases sitting between them. CDR3 size: 10 residues. Written as DNA, the CDR3 is TGTGCCAATTTTCACAATGAGCAGTTCTTC. Translation gives CANFHNEQFF.

The V gene is TRBV15, the J gene TRBJ1-5; the match to TRBD1 covers 7 bases. The CDR3 has 18 residues. V lost 0 bases, J lost 0 bases, and 8 bases stayed unmatched. From germline, CDR1 is LNHNV and CDR2 YYDKDF (reference sequence). CDR3 bases: TGTGCCACCAGCAGAGATTCTAACACAGGGGATAGCAATCAGCCCCAGCATTTT. Translating gives CATSRDSNTGDSNQPQHF.

This chain uses TRBV7-8 with TRBJ1-1, with D uncertain. CDR1 is SGHVS and CDR2 is FQNEAQ in the germline V gene. This CDR3 region has 11 residues. V was clipped by 5 bases and J by 8 bases, with 9 bases between them. Here the CDR3 DNA reads TGTGCCAGCAGCCATTCACGGGAAGCTTTCTTT. The encoded protein is CASSHSREAFF.